This T cell receptor beta chain was documented in a study of blood T cells in healthy people across ages. The study's findings and limits: It was the long-lived donors that had more naive CD4+ cells and higher diversity than aged donors.

A second roughly 6 to 12 cycle PCR used barcoded and J-beta primers. TCRdb independently ran MiXCR on the 5' RACE reads; one entry per CDR3 protein. The sample lists about 1.8 million distinct CDR3 sequences; 40% to 55% were seen once. Every donor provided approximately 10 milliliters of peripheral blood. This clonotype turned up a few times. Antigen unknown. The clonotype comes from a woman aged 40 to 50 in good health. Specimen: blood.

The CDR3 nucleotides are TGTGCCAGCAGCTTAGCAGACCAGCTTTACAATGAGCAGTTCTTC. Its translation: CASSLADQLYNEQFF. The chain has TRBV7-2 and TRBJ2-1; D is ambiguous. Germline CDR1 and CDR2: SGHTA and FQGNSA. V lost 0 bases and J lost 4, with 10 bases in between. The CDR3 loop spans 15 amino acids.